This T cell receptor beta chain was recovered during a study of early T cells in non-severe SARS-CoV-2 infection. Overall study context: Bulk RNA from unsorted whole blood was sequenced; chains were unpaired. Findings and limits, study-wide: Using VDJdb, the matching emphasized anti-spike CD8 responses while missing private and CD4 specificities.

Unique molecular identifiers were affixed to single, distinct cDNA molecules. Via MiXCR, TCRdb re-called the 5' RACE reads, giving one row per CDR3 protein. This table has tens of thousands of distinct CDR3 sequences, 12% appearing once. This clonotype has at least ten counts. Its antigen remains unknown. The sample comprised whole blood. The TCR originated in an adult who was a healthcare worker with PCR-confirmed SARS-CoV-2 infection or an uninfected control (not recorded which).

The CDR3 DNA sequence: TGTGCCAGCAGTCGCGGGACTAGCGGGAGCCGAAACAATGAGCAGTTCTTC. This encodes CASSRGTSGSRNNEQFF. This sequence joins TRBV6-6 and TRBJ2-1, with 14 bases that match TRBD2. The ends lost 5 bases at V and 5 bases at J; junction bases unmatched: 8. Germline V gene sequence: CDR1 MNHNY, CDR2 SVGAGI (reference sequence). The CDR3 loop spans 17 amino acids.